This is a list of T cell receptor beta chains from one sample in a study of blood T cell repertoires in COVID-19. Method: immunoSEQ multiplex PCR; TCRdb's copy keeps in-frame clones and lacks some. This table holds about 220,000 clones, approximately 80% found once. The sequenced sample was peripheral blood. The receptor set was obtained from a human donor in a cohort sampled during active COVID-19. Each CDR3 is given with its conserved first and last residue. A D gene is named only where the DNA matches it firmly. Clone sizes are given selectively: once, few, many, or a class where the clone is expanded.

few	TRBV11-2	.	TRBJ2-7	TGTGCCAGCAGCTTAATCGGGGGAATCGACGAGCAGTACTTC	CASSLIGGIDEQYF
.	TRBV6-5	.	TRBJ2-7	TGTGCCAGCAGTTTGGTGGGAGGGGGCTACGAGCAGTACTTC	CASSLVGGGYEQYF
.	TRBV28	.	TRBJ1-1	TGTGCCAGCAGTTTCGCGGCCCCCACTGAAGCTTTCTTT	CASSFAAPTEAFF
.	TRBV18	.	TRBJ1-4	TGTGCCAGCTCACCCGGGCCGGGGGAAAAACTGTTTTTT	CASSPGPGEKLFF
.	TRBV5-5	.	TRBJ1-4	TGTGCCAGCAGCTTGGAACAGATAAATGAAAAACTGTTTTTT	CASSLEQINEKLFF
few	TRBV7-2	TRBD2	TRBJ2-3	TGTGCCAGCAGCGTGGCTAGCGGGTTGGATACGCAGTATTTT	CASSVASGLDTQYF
.	TRBV5-1	.	TRBJ2-2	TGCGCCAGCAGCTTGATGGGGGGAGGTTACACCGGGGAGCTGTTTTTT	CASSLMGGGYTGELFF
.	TRBV19	TRBD1	TRBJ2-7	TGTGCCAGTACCAGCCGGGACAGCCCCTACGAGCAGTACTTC	CASTSRDSPYEQYF
.	TRBV7-8	.	TRBJ1-1	TGTGCCAGCAGCTTAGGGGTCGGGGTATTGATAAATAGTGAAGCTTTCTTT	CASSLGVGVLINSEAFF
.	TRBV7-9	.	TRBJ2-3	TGTGCCAGCAGCTTAGGTGTGCGCCCAGATACGCAGTATTTT	CASSLGVRPDTQYF
few	TRBV20-1	.	TRBJ2-1	TGCAGTGCTAGAGAAATCGATGAGCAGTTCTTC	CSAREIDEQFF
.	TRBV29-1	TRBD2	TRBJ2-2	TGCAGCGTTCGAAAGCGGGGGTTAGGGACCGGGGAGCTGTTTTTT	CSVRKRGLGTGELFF
.	TRBV5-6	TRBD1	TRBJ1-4	TGTGCCAGCAGCTCCACGGGACAGGGGAATAATGAAAAACTGTTTTTT	CASSSTGQGNNEKLFF
.	TRBV29-1	TRBD2	TRBJ2-2	TGCAGCGCTACCCTAGCGGGGGGTTTAGCCGGGGAGCTGTTTTTT	CSATLAGGLAGELFF
.	TRBV28	.	TRBJ1-1	TGTGCCAGCACCCGTGGGTCATCGAGGACTTTCTTT	CASTRGSSRTFF
.	TRBV19	.	TRBJ1-5	TGTGCCAGTAGTTCCAACTATGGCAATCAGCCCCAGCATTTT	CASSSNYGNQPQHF
.	TRBV7-9	.	TRBJ2-1	TGTGCCAGCAGCTTAGCGTTGCCGAGAAACAATGAGCAGTTCTTC	CASSLALPRNNEQFF
once	TRBV4-2	.	TRBJ2-6	TGTGCCAGCAGCCAAGACCTATCTGGGGCCAACGTCCTGACTTTC	CASSQDLSGANVLTF
.	TRBV6-6	.	TRBJ2-7	TGTGCCAGCAGTTATAACAGGGTAAGGTCCTACGAGCAGTACTTC	CASSYNRVRSYEQYF
.	TRBV28	.	TRBJ1-4	TGTGCCAGCAGTTTACCAGGGGCCGGTAATGAAAAACTGTTTTTT	CASSLPGAGNEKLFF
few	TRBV7-9	TRBD1	TRBJ2-7	TGTGCCAGCAGCCTGACAGGGGACGAGCAGTACTTC	CASSLTGDEQYF
.	TRBV28	.	TRBJ1-4	TGTGCCAGCAGTTTGGCGGGGATGGGGGAAAAACTGTTTTTT	CASSLAGMGEKLFF
.	TRBV6-4	TRBD2	TRBJ2-2	TGTGCCAGCAGCGGGACTAGCGGTAGCACCGGGGAGCTGTTTTTT	CASSGTSGSTGELFF
once	TRBV5-1	.	TRBJ1-2	TGCGCCAGCAGCTTGGGTCAGGGTTACTATGGCTACACCTTC	CASSLGQGYYGYTF